This TCR beta chain was retrieved from a study of preoperative IRX-2 immunotherapy in early breast cancer. The protocol was immunoSEQ multiplex PCR, while the TCRdb copy is restricted to in-frame clones and leaves out a portion. This table holds about 24,000 clones, around 90% found once. V dropped 4 bases and J dropped 6; count of bases not matched to a gene: 7. CDR3 length equals 17 residues. Germline CDR1 SGHAT, CDR2 FQNNGV. Indicated treatment: preoperative locoregional IRX-2 cytokine immunotherapy. This phase Ib study tested locoregional IRX-2 cytokine immunotherapy given before surgery. Specimen: tumor tissue, collected after IRX-2 immunotherapy. The chain combines TRBV11-2 with TRBJ2-4; 15 nucleotides line up with TRBD2. This receptor was identified in a human donor with breast cancer. CDR3 region: CASSSGLAGGAGNIQYF. CDR3 coding DNA: TGTGCCAGCAGCTCGGGACTAGCGGGAGGCGCCGGAAACATTCAGTACTTC.